This TCR beta chain was sequenced in a study of blood T cell repertoires in COVID-19. Method: immunoSEQ multiplex PCR; TCRdb's copy keeps in-frame clones and lacks some. The sample records 210,000 or so clones, 90% being singletons. V was cut by 1 base and J by 7 bases, with 28 bases left in between. This CDR3 contains 19 residues. The germline V gene has CDR1 MDHEN and CDR2 SYDVKM. A single count supports this clone. Sequencing used peripheral blood. The source is a man between 45 and 60 years old with acute or convalescent COVID-19. This chain joins TRBV28 and TRBJ2-5; D might be TRBD2 (6 bases). Here the CDR3 DNA reads TGTGCCAGCAGTTTATTTAGGGCGGCGGTCGGGGCCGGGGGTGTGACCCAGTACTTC. Protein product: CASSLFRAAVGAGGVTQYF.